This T cell receptor beta chain was observed in a study of tumor-infiltrating lymphocytes in oesophageal squamous cell carcinoma. TCRdb reprocessed the PCR reads via MiXCR and lists one record per CDR3 protein. Here the sample spans around 19,000 distinct CDR3 sequences, approximately 46% being singletons. This clonotype came up many times. The CDR3 extends over 13 amino acids. The chain recombines TRBV12-3 or TRBV12-4 with TRBJ2-1; weak D call: TRBD2 (6 bases). The closer fit of TRBJ2-5 to the DNA end suggests the J call may be wrong. This receptor was obtained from a female donor with esophageal squamous cell carcinoma. Sequenced material: normal esophageal tissue next to the tumor. CDR3: CASRELGGETQYF. In nucleotides, the CDR3 is TGTGCCAGCAGAGAATTGGGGGGAGAGACCCAGTACTTC.